This T cell receptor beta chain originates from a study of low-dose radiotherapy and immunotherapy resistance in tumors. Turning to the study itself: Treatment of Cohort 1 consisted of 0.5 Gy per fraction every 2 weeks, adding up to 6.5 Gy.

Alpha and beta chains were covered, as first-strand cDNA relied on TRAV- and TRBV-specific primers. Both a constant-region primer and a V-primer adapter served to amplify TCRs across 15 to 25 PCR cycles. MiXCR, run by TCRdb on the reads, gives a single entry per CDR3 protein. Altogether about 11,000 distinct CDR3 sequences are present, 51% being singletons, with the ten largest covering 8.1%. The origin of this receptor is a human donor with advanced metastatic prostate, ovarian, gallbladder or colorectal cancer (not recorded which). This table probably holds off-target reads from a library built for another chain.

CDR3 region: CASSPGTSGGGYNEQFF. The CDR3 region has the DNA TGCGCCAGCAGCCCTGGGACTAGCGGGGGGGGCTACAATGAGCAGTTCTTC. The chain is built from TRBV5-1 and TRBJ2-1; TRBD2 agrees at 16 bases. Trimming took 4 bases from V and 3 from J; bases not matched to a gene: 4. Germline CDR1 SGHRS, CDR2 YFSETQ. The CDR3 runs 17 residues.